The rows below give T cell receptor beta chains drawn from one sample of a study of vaccination and CD4 T cells after COVID-19. TCRdb recomputed calls from the PCR reads with MiXCR, one row per CDR3 protein. The profile covers under 15,000 distinct CDR3 sequences, with 44% appearing a single time and about 6.8% taken by the ten largest. For these TCRs, the target antigens are not known. Sequencing was carried out using CD4+ T cells from blood, cultured in vitro. These receptors were taken from a human donor who had recovered from COVID-19. Both conserved end residues are part of each CDR3. The D gene is left open where the match is weak. Clone size, where shown, is once, few, many, or a class for clones that have expanded.

j_gene,d_gene,v_gene,abundance,CDR3aa,CDR3nt
TRBJ1-1,TRBD1,TRBV12-3/TRBV12-4,once,CASSSQQGSATEAFF,TGTGCCAGCAGTTCGCAACAGGGGTCAGCCACTGAAGCTTTCTTT
TRBJ1-1,.,TRBV12-3/TRBV12-4,.,CASSLGRGEAFF,TGTGCCAGCAGTTTAGGTAGGGGTGAAGCTTTCTTT
TRBJ2-1,TRBD1,TRBV19,.,CASSTRDRGAGNEQFF,TGTGCCAGTAGTACACGTGACAGGGGCGCGGGAAATGAGCAGTTCTTC
TRBJ2-5,.,TRBV27,few,CASSFGRQETQYF,TGTGCCAGCAGTTTTGGACGGCAAGAGACCCAGTACTTC
TRBJ2-5,.,TRBV6-1,few,CASSEVWKTQYF,TGTGCCAGCAGTGAAGTGTGGAAGACCCAGTACTTC
TRBJ2-3,.,TRBV20-1,.,CSASVAEIQYF,TGCAGTGCTAGTGTAGCGGAAATCCAGTATTTT
TRBJ2-5,.,TRBV6-4,few,CASSGFRHSQETQYF,TGTGCCAGCAGTGGTTTTCGGCATTCCCAAGAGACCCAGTACTTC
TRBJ1-2,.,TRBV19,.,CASSTASLTEIHGYTF,TGTGCCAGTAGTACCGCCTCCCTTACAGAAATTCATGGCTACACCTTC
TRBJ1-1,.,TRBV12-3/TRBV12-4,.,CASSLGSPAEAFF,TGTGCCAGCAGTTTGGGTAGCCCCGCTGAAGCTTTCTTT
TRBJ2-7,.,TRBV24-1,.,CATGTANSYEQYF,TGTGCCACCGGTACGGCGAACTCCTACGAGCAGTACTTC
TRBJ2-3,.,TRBV7-9,.,CASSWFPADTQYF,TGTGCCAGCAGTTGGTTTCCGGCAGATACGCAGTATTTT
TRBJ2-3,TRBD2,TRBV7-6,.,CASSPPGLAGGTDTQYF,TGTGCCAGCAGCCCACCCGGACTAGCGGGGGGCACAGATACGCAGTATTTT
TRBJ1-5,TRBD1,TRBV20-1,.,CSASPISRGPQPQHF,TGCAGTGCTAGTCCCATATCCAGGGGGCCTCAGCCCCAGCATTTT
TRBJ2-7,.,TRBV2,.,CASSPSGYEQYF,TGTGCCAGCAGCCCCAGCGGGTACGAGCAGTACTTC
TRBJ2-3,.,TRBV6-2/TRBV6-3,.,CASGQRTDTQYF,TGTGCCAGCGGACAGCGCACAGATACGCAGTATTTT
TRBJ2-7,.,TRBV11-3,.,CASSPRSNDRFGEQYF,TGTGCCAGCAGCCCCAGGTCCAACGACAGGTTCGGCGAGCAGTACTTC
TRBJ2-7,.,TRBV6-5,few,CASSFGDGQYF,TGTGCCAGCAGTTTTGGGGATGGGCAGTACTTC
TRBJ1-5,TRBD1,TRBV4-2,few,CASSHVEGAQQPQHF,TGTGCCAGCAGCCATGTGGAGGGGGCACAACAGCCCCAGCATTTT
TRBJ1-1,.,TRBV11-3,.,CASSLETDTEAFF,TGTGCCAGCAGCTTAGAAACTGACACTGAAGCTTTCTTT
TRBJ1-6,.,TRBV18,.,CASSKTGDRSPLHF,TGTGCCAGCTCGAAGACGGGGGATCGTTCACCCCTCCACTTT
TRBJ1-2,TRBD1,TRBV27,few,CASSFWTGVGYTF,TGTGCCAGCAGTTTTTGGACAGGGGTTGGCTACACCTTC
TRBJ1-1,.,TRBV20-1,few,CSAATASNTEAFF,TGCAGTGCTGCGACCGCTTCGAACACTGAAGCTTTCTTT
TRBJ2-4,TRBD1,TRBV20-1,.,CSAANRGSAKNIQYF,TGCAGTGCTGCAAACAGGGGTAGTGCCAAAAACATTCAGTACTTC
TRBJ1-6,.,TRBV20-1,once,CSAIRGNSPLHF,TGCAGTGCTATAAGGGGAAATTCACCCCTCCACTTT
TRBJ2-7,.,TRBV20-1,once,CSARRTADPFEQYF,TGCAGTGCTAGGAGGACAGCCGACCCGTTCGAGCAGTACTTC
TRBJ2-3,TRBD1,TRBV6-2/TRBV6-3,.,CASRGRDRGATDTQYF,TGTGCCAGCAGGGGCCGGGACAGGGGTGCCACAGATACGCAGTATTTT
TRBJ1-2,.,TRBV7-9,.,CASSLGNTF,TGTGCCAGCAGCTTAGGGAACACCTTC
TRBJ2-7,.,TRBV4-1,few,CASSQGTGQSYEQYF,TGCGCCAGCAGCCAAGGGACCGGACAGTCCTACGAGCAGTACTTC
TRBJ1-1,.,TRBV12-3/TRBV12-4,.,CAIGLTGNTEAFF,TGTGCCATCGGTCTAACGGGGAACACTGAAGCTTTCTTT
TRBJ1-1,.,TRBV25-1,.,CASTDETGRAEAFF,TGTGCCAGCACTGACGAGACAGGTCGGGCTGAAGCTTTCTTT
TRBJ2-7,.,TRBV2,.,CASRGTYYEQYF,TGTGCCAGCAGGGGGACTTACTACGAGCAGTACTTC
TRBJ1-2,.,TRBV2,.,CASSAGGRYGYTF,TGTGCCAGCAGTGCGGGGGGCCGCTATGGCTACACCTTC
TRBJ1-6,.,TRBV6-1,.,CASSAGPYNSPLHF,TGTGCCAGCAGTGCGGGACCTTATAATTCACCCCTCCACTTT
TRBJ2-1,TRBD1,TRBV6-1,.,CASSPRQGRHEQFF,TGTGCCAGCAGTCCCCGACAGGGACGGCATGAGCAGTTCTTC
TRBJ2-7,.,TRBV27,.,CASSPSPYEQYF,TGTGCCAGCAGTCCCTCCCCCTACGAGCAGTACTTC
TRBJ1-3,TRBD1,TRBV20-1,.,CSARGQGAAGNTIYF,TGCAGTGCTAGGGGACAGGGGGCAGCTGGAAACACCATATATTTT
TRBJ1-2,TRBD1,TRBV5-1,.,CASKTGSYGYTF,TGCGCCAGCAAGACAGGGAGCTATGGCTACACCTTC
TRBJ1-1,TRBD1,TRBV5-1,.,CASSATGGSTEAFF,TGCGCCAGCAGCGCGACAGGGGGGTCCACTGAAGCTTTCTTT
TRBJ1-5,.,TRBV20-1,few,CSASDRGRGNQPQHF,TGCAGTGCGAGCGACCGCGGACGGGGTAATCAGCCCCAGCATTTT
TRBJ1-5,TRBD1,TRBV6-1,few,CASSKTGYNSNQPQHF,TGTGCCAGCAGCAAGACAGGGTATAATAGCAATCAGCCCCAGCATTTT
TRBJ1-2,.,TRBV7-2,few,CASSLRTGSANYGYTF,TGTGCCAGCAGCTTACGAACGGGGAGTGCTAACTATGGCTACACCTTC
TRBJ2-1,.,TRBV6-1,.,CASRNRASNVDEQFF,TGTGCCAGCCGAAACCGGGCTAGTAATGTCGATGAGCAGTTCTTC
TRBJ1-1,TRBD1,TRBV19,few,CASSIVTGGAGTEAFF,TGTGCCAGTAGTATAGTGACAGGGGGCGCTGGCACTGAAGCTTTCTTT
TRBJ2-7,.,TRBV19,.,CASSIFTGGAGGLYEQYF,TGTGCCAGTAGTATTTTTACAGGGGGCGCGGGAGGACTCTACGAGCAGTACTTC
TRBJ1-6,.,TRBV20-1,.,CSARSSADPSYNSPLHF,TGCAGTGCTAGATCGTCGGCGGACCCCTCCTATAATTCACCCCTCCACTTT
TRBJ1-2,.,TRBV5-4,.,CASSLDGAGYGYTF,TGTGCCAGCAGCTTGGATGGGGCGGGCTATGGCTACACCTTC
TRBJ2-1,.,TRBV7-8,.,CASSTNNGQFF,TGTGCCAGCAGCACAAACAATGGGCAGTTCTTC
TRBJ2-5,.,TRBV28,.,CASSRQTSAGTQYF,TGTGCCAGCAGCCGACAAACCTCGGCCGGGACCCAGTACTTC